What follows describes a single T cell receptor beta chain. No antigen is known for it. The data were taken from a study of T cells expressing NK-cell markers. Notes on the study in general: Evidence did not settle whether expanded NKG2C+ T cell clones targeted HCMV.

The authors made TCR beta cDNA libraries by 5'RACE template switching. This switching added a universal primer site and UMIs. TCRdb reprocessed the 5' RACE reads, with one entry per CDR3 protein and no DNA. The sample totals about 260,000 distinct CDR3 sequences. This CDR3 has 19 residues. Looked up from germline, CDR1 is LGHNA and CDR2 is YSLEER. The sample was blood T cells: a sorted CD56 or NKG2C T cell subset, CD4+ or CD8+ T cells, or bulk PBMC T cells (not recorded which). The origin of this receptor is a man aged 18 to 30 in good health. This sequence joins TRBV4-3 and TRBJ2-5; TCRdb reports TRBD1, a call that lacks DNA to check it against. CDR3 amino acids: CASSQVRDRGRGFQETQYF.